The subject of this entry is one T cell receptor beta chain. Antigen: not known. V dropped 4 bases and J dropped 4 bases, with 14 bases sitting between them. The CDR3 runs 14 residues. The V gene's germline CDR1 is SQVTM and CDR2 ANQGSEA. These donors, healthy bone marrow donors, were studied. With 60 Vbeta and 13 Jbeta primers, the PCR was carried out. Assay used: immunoSEQ multiplex PCR; TCRdb lists only in-frame clones, some missing. The sample holds around 96,000 clones, around four fifths seen once. This entry belongs to a study of cytomegalovirus exposure and HLA in healthy donors. Study results and caveats: In a later analysis, TCR beta V- and J-gene trimming showed a link to a missense DCLRE1C variant. When a later analysis compared HLA-associated TCR beta chains with equally common others, the HLA-associated chains turned out to be more clonally expanded and to have lower generation probabilities.

What was sequenced was PBMCs. This chain uses TRBV29-1 with TRBJ2-1; perhaps TRBD1 as D (7 bases). This sequence was found in a man aged 25-45 years in good health and CMV-seropositive. CDR3 sequence reads: CSVVSRGAYNEQFF. CDR3 nucleotide sequence: TGCAGCGTTGTTTCCAGGGGGGCTTACAATGAGCAGTTCTTC.